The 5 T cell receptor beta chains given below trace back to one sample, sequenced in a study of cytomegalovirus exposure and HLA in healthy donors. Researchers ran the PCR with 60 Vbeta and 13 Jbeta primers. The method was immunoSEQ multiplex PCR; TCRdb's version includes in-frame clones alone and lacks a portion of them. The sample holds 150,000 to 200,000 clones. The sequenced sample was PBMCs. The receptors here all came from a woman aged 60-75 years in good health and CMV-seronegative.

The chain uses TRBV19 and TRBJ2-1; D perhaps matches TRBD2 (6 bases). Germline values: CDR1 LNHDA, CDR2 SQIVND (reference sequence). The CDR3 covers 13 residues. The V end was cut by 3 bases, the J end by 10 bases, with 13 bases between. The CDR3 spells CASSMSRGLEQFF. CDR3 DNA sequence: TGTGCCAGTAGTATGTCCCGGGGGTTGGAGCAGTTCTTC.

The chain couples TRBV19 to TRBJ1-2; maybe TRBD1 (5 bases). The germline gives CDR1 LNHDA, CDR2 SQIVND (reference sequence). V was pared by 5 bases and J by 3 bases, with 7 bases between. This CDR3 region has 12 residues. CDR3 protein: CASSQGYYGYTF. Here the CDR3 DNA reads TGTGCCAGTAGTCAGGGATACTATGGCTACACCTTC.

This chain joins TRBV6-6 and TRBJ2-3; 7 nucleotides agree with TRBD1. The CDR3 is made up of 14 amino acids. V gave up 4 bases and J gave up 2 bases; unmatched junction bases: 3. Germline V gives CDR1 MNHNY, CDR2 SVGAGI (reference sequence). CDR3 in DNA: TGTGCCAGCAGTTTCGGGACAGTCACAGATACGCAGTATTTT. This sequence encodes CASSFGTVTDTQYF.

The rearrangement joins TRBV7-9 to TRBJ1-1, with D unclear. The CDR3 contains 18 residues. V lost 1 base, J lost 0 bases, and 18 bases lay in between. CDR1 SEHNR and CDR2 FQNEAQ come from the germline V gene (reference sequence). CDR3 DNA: TGTGCCAGCAGCTTAGACGTCAGGATGGAGGCGATGAACACTGAAGCTTTCTTT. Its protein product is CASSLDVRMEAMNTEAFF.

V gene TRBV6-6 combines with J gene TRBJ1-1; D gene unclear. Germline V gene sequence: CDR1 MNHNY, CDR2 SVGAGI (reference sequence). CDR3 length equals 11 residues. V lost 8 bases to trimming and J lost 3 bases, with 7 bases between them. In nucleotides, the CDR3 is TGTGCCAGCCGCGGGGACACTGAAGCTTTCTTT. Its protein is CASRGDTEAFF.